The 14 T cell receptor beta chains presented below share a single source sample, sequenced in a study of blood T cells in healthy people across ages. For the second PCR, which ran for 7 to 11 cycles, a sample-barcoded 5' primer and a J-beta primer mix were used. One entry per CDR3 protein, called by TCRdb with MiXCR from the 5' RACE reads. The data hold about 650,000 distinct CDR3 sequences, with around 52% observed a single time. The sequenced material came from blood. The receptors here all came from a woman older than 75 in good health.

The rearrangement uses TRBV5-1 and TRBJ2-3, with D perhaps matching TRBD2 (6 bases). The germline CDR1 and CDR2 sequences are SGHRS and YFSETQ. The CDR3 covers 15 residues. With 0 bases removed from V and 4 bases from J, the gap between germline ends came to 12 bases. The CDR3 is CASSLEGRTSDTQYF. As DNA, the CDR3 is TGCGCCAGCAGCTTGGAGGGGAGGACGTCAGATACGCAGTATTTT.

The chain couples TRBV20-1 to TRBJ2-3, with D uncertain. The CDR3 spans 16 residues. The germline V gene encodes CDR1 DFQATT and CDR2 SNEGSKA (reference sequence). V was cut by 3 bases and J by 5 bases, with 21 bases left in between. CDR3 sequence (DNA): TGCAGTGCTAGGTACAGAACGACGGAGCTGGGAGATACGCAGTATTTT. Amino acids: CSARYRTTELGDTQYF.

The V and J genes are TRBV7-2 and TRBJ2-3; no definite D call. This CDR3 contains 15 residues. The V and J ends lost 3 bases and 3 bases respectively, with 13 bases between them. Germline CDR1 is SGHTA and CDR2 is FQGNSA. CDR3 nucleotides: TGTGCCAGCAGCTTTCAACAAGGGCGGACAGATACGCAGTATTTT. It codes for CASSFQQGRTDTQYF.

This clonotype has a single count. The V and J genes are TRBV15 and TRBJ2-5; 9 nucleotides match TRBD1. V trimming: 3 bases; J trimming: 11 bases; junction bases outside the gene matches: 13. The length of the CDR3 is 15 residues. Germline V gene data show CDR1 as LNHNV and CDR2 as YYDKDF (reference sequence). CDR3 amino acids: CATSSPPGQGNEQYF. CDR3 nucleotides: TGTGCCACCAGCAGCCCCCCGGGACAGGGCAATGAGCAGTACTTC.

V and J are TRBV11-2 and TRBJ2-3, with a weak D call TRBD1 (6 bases). Germline V gene data show CDR1 as SGHAT and CDR2 as FQNNGV. The CDR3 totals 21 residues. Deletions cut 5 bases from V and 4 bases from J, with 34 bases between. The CDR3 DNA reads as TGTGCCAGCAGCCAAACTTCGGCAACCCCGGGACACCTCAAGGGGTCAGATACGCAGTATTTT. This encodes CASSQTSATPGHLKGSDTQYF.

This clonotype was detected many times. CDR3 sequence (DNA): TGTGCCAGCAGCTCAGACGGGACTAGGAGTGGAATCTCCTACAATGAGCAGTTCTTC. Translating it yields CASSSDGTRSGISYNEQFF. The chain couples TRBV7-9 to TRBJ2-1, with 8 positions matching TRBD2. The CDR3 loop spans 19 amino acids. The V gene end was trimmed by 4 bases and the J gene end by 0 bases; junction bases not matched to a gene: 14. The V gene's germline CDR1 is SEHNR and CDR2 FQNEAQ (reference sequence).

This clonotype was seen more than once but under ten times. This sequence joins TRBV12-3 or TRBV12-4 and TRBJ2-7, with 9 bases fitting TRBD1. The J call may be incorrect, as the DNA end agrees better with TRBJ2-4. CDR3 length: 15 amino acids. The CDR3, as DNA: TGTGCCAGCAGTTTAACGGTCGGGACAGGGTTCATTCAGTACTTC. Translated, it gives CASSLTVGTGFIQYF.

The table lists this clonotype with many counts. The chain combines TRBV19 with TRBJ2-1, with D possibly called TRBD1 or TRBD2 (5 bases each). Per the germline V gene, CDR1 is LNHDA and CDR2 is SQIVND (reference sequence). Deletions cut 8 bases from V and 8 bases from J, with 16 bases between. The CDR3 totals 13 residues. This chain's CDR3 is CASEVNMGDEQFF. Written as DNA, the CDR3 is TGTGCCAGTGAAGTAAACATGGGGGATGAGCAGTTCTTC.

The J gene is TRBJ2-1, the V gene TRBV4-3, with TRBD1 as a possible D gene (6 bases). Between the trimmed V and J ends, which lost 3 bases and 3 bases, there was a span of 9 bases. The germline CDR1 and CDR2 sequences are LGHNA and YSLEER. The CDR3 sequence is 14 residues long. The CDR3 loop is CASSHLDSYNEQFF. For the CDR3, the DNA is TGCGCCAGCAGCCATCTGGACAGCTACAATGAGCAGTTCTTC.

About this clonotype itself: A much larger clone differs by one base, so this may be a read error. This rearrangement joins TRBV13 to TRBJ2-3, with TRBD2 as a possible D gene (6 bases). CDR3 length: 15 residues. The germline CDR1 and CDR2 sequences are PRHDT and FYEKMQ (reference sequence). V lost 3 bases to trimming and J lost 5 bases, with 15 bases between them. For the CDR3, the DNA is TGTGCCAGCAGCTTTTGGGCGGGAACAGTAGATACGCAGTATTTT. Amino acids: CASSFWAGTVDTQYF. Filled out from reference TRBV13 and TRBJ2-3, the complete variable domain reads AAGVIQSPRHLIKEKRETATLKCYPIPRHDTVYWYQQGPGQDPQFLISFYEKMQSDKGSIPDRFSAQQFSDYHSELNMSSLELGDSALYFCASSFWAGTVDTQYFGPGTRLTVL.

As concerns this clonotype: This may come from a read error, since a much larger clone is one base off. The chain is built from TRBV7-9 and TRBJ2-7, with D tentatively TRBD2 (5 bases). The CDR3 extends over 12 amino acids. The ends were cut back, 8 bases at V and 3 bases at J, with 11 bases in the middle. Germline-derived CDR1 and CDR2 are SEHNR and FQNEAQ (reference sequence). DNA for the CDR3: TGTGCCAGCGCAAAGGAGGTCTACGAGCAGTACTTC. Amino acid sequence: CASAKEVYEQYF. Full variable domain (remainder filled in from reference TRBV7-9 and TRBJ2-7): DTGVSQNPRHKITKRGQNVTFRCDPISEHNRLYWYRQTLGQGPEFLTYFQNEAQLEKSRLLSDRFSAERPKGSFSTLEIQRTEQGDSAMYLCASAKEVYEQYFGPGTRLTVT.

Only a few counts were recorded for this clonotype. A read error may be the cause here, since a much bigger clone is one base away. The CDR3 DNA reads as TGCAGTGTGGGTCGGGGGGACAATGAGCAGTACTTC. Translation gives CSVGRGDNEQYF. The V and J genes are TRBV20-1 and TRBJ2-1; a possible D gene is TRBD2 (7 bases). The J call could be wrong; TRBJ2-7 is a better fit for the DNA end. Germline V lookup: CDR1 DFQATT, CDR2 SNEGSKA (reference sequence). The CDR3 is 12 residues long.

The table lists this clonotype with many counts. J is TRBJ2-1 and V is TRBV20-1; TRBD1 is a possible D gene (5 bases). Germline CDR1 is DFQATT and CDR2 is SNEGSKA (reference sequence). This CDR3 is built from 17 residues. V lost 6 bases to trimming and J lost 0 bases, with 21 bases between them. CDR3: CSAPRGRDGSSYNEQFF. The CDR3 DNA sequence: TGCAGTGCCCCTAGGGGCAGGGATGGAAGCTCCTACAATGAGCAGTTCTTC.

In nucleotides, the CDR3 is TGTGCCAGCAGCTCCTTTTGGGGGGCTGGGATGAACACTGAAGCTTTCTTT. Translating gives CASSSFWGAGMNTEAFF. The rearrangement uses TRBV7-8 and TRBJ1-1, with D possibly TRBD1 on 6 matching bases. Germline CDR1 is SGHVS and CDR2 is FQNEAQ. This CDR3 is 17 amino acids long. V gave up 4 bases and J gave up 0 bases, with 18 bases separating them. Supplemented by reference TRBV7-8 and TRBJ1-1, the full variable domain reads GAGVSQSPRYKVAKRGQDVALRCDPISGHVSLFWYQQALGQGPEFLTYFQNEAQLDKSGLPSDRFFAERPEGSVSTLKIQRTQQEDSAVYLCASSSFWGAGMNTEAFFGQGTRLTVV.